Each of the 7 T cell receptor beta chains below was sequenced from the same sample in a study of Ad26.COV2.S vaccination and SARS-CoV-2 variants. Sample treatment: roughly 18 received Ad26.COV2.S at low or high dose, single or two shots; about five received placebo; per-sample allocation not given. Specimen acquisition occurred on day 63 following the initial vaccine or placebo injection. This table comes from immunoSEQ multiplex PCR, and its TCRdb copy is limited to in-frame clones, with some not included. Here the sample spans some 290,000 clones, approximately 80% being singletons. The material was peripheral blood, obtained in a trial of Ad26.COV2.S vaccine versus placebo. The source of these receptors is a person between 18 and 60 years old who received the Ad26.COV2.S COVID-19 vaccine or a placebo.

A single count supports this clone. The chain combines TRBV6-5 with TRBJ2-7; TRBD1 matches at 11 bases. Trimming took 8 bases from V and 7 from J; bases not matched to a gene: 10. Germline V gene sequence: CDR1 MNHEY, CDR2 SVGAGI. There are 14 residues in the CDR3. CDR3 region: CASERTGGFEEQYF. As DNA, the CDR3 is TGTGCCAGCGAGAGGACAGGGGGCTTCGAGGAGCAGTACTTC.

This rearrangement joins TRBV4-1 to TRBJ2-2; D might be TRBD1 or TRBD2, each matching 6 bases. The germline V gene has CDR1 MGHRA and CDR2 YSYEKL. Trimming took off 5 bases at V and 7 bases at J, with 14 bases between the two ends. The CDR3 is 14 amino acids. The CDR3 nucleotides read TGCGCCAGCAGCTGGGGGGCGATCAGCGGGGAGCTGTTTTTT. Translated, it gives CASSWGAISGELFF.

This sequence joins TRBV2 and TRBJ1-2, with D maybe TRBD1 (5 bases). With 0 bases removed from V and 7 bases from J, the gap between germline ends came to 15 bases. CDR3 length equals 15 residues. Germline V lookup: CDR1 SNHLY, CDR2 FYNNEI. As DNA, the CDR3 is TGTGCCAGCAGTGAAGCCTGGGCAGGGATCGGTGGCTACACCTTC. Translating it yields CASSEAWAGIGGYTF. Full variable domain (outside the CDR3, taken from reference TRBV2 and TRBJ1-2): EPEVTQTPSHQVTQMGQEVILRCVPISNHLYFYWYRQILGQKVEFLVSFYNNEISEKSEIFDDQFSVERPDGSNFTLKIRSTKLEDSAMYFCASSEAWAGIGGYTFGSGTRLTVV.

The chain's CDR3 is CASSFIGQGNEKLFF. CDR3 nucleotide sequence: TGTGCCAGCAGCTTCATCGGACAGGGTAATGAAAAACTGTTTTTT. This rearrangement joins TRBV7-9 to TRBJ1-4, with 8 bases fitting TRBD1. V shed 3 bases and J 4 bases; nucleotides not matched to a gene: 4. Germline V gives CDR1 SEHNR, CDR2 FQNEAQ (reference sequence). This CDR3 region has 15 residues.

This sequence joins TRBV13 and TRBJ2-3, with 7 bases that match TRBD1. Losses at the gene ends were 5 bases for V and 4 bases for J; bases not matched to a gene: 6. Germline CDR1 and CDR2: PRHDT and FYEKMQ (reference sequence). The CDR3 contains 14 residues. CDR3 nucleotides: TGTGCCAGCAGCGCAAGGGGGCAGGCAGATACGCAGTATTTT. This codes for CASSARGQADTQYF.

The genes are TRBV5-1 and TRBJ2-2; D may be TRBD1 or TRBD2 (6 bases each). Looked up from germline, CDR1 is SGHRS and CDR2 is YFSETQ. Trimming took off 4 bases at V and 3 bases at J, with 13 bases between the two ends. The CDR3 has 15 amino acids. The CDR3 spells CASSEGGRDTGELFF. The CDR3, as DNA: TGCGCCAGCAGCGAAGGGGGGCGCGACACCGGGGAGCTGTTTTTT.

The chain carries TRBV7-9 and TRBJ1-4, with D possibly being TRBD1 (6 bases). CDR1 is SEHNR, CDR2 FQNEAQ, per germline (reference sequence). The V end was cut by 5 bases, the J end by 4 bases, with 17 bases between. The CDR3 has 16 amino acids. This CDR3 reads CASSARTEGYNEKLFF. Here the CDR3 DNA reads TGTGCCAGCAGCGCCCGGACAGAGGGATATAATGAAAAACTGTTTTTT.